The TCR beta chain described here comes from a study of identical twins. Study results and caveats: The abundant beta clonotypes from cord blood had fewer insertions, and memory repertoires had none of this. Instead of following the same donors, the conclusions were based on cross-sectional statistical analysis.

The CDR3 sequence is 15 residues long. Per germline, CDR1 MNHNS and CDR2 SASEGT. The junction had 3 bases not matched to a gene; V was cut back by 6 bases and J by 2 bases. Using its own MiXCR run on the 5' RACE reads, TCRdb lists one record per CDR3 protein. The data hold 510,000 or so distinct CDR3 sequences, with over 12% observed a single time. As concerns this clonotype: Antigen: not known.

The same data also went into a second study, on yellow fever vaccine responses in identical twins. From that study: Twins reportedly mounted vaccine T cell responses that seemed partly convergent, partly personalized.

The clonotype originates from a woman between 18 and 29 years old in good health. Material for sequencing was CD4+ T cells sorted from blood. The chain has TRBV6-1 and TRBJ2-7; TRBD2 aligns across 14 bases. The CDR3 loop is CASSLTSGRAYEQYF. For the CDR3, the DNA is TGTGCCAGCAGCCTGACTAGCGGGAGGGCCTACGAGCAGTACTTC.